This T cell receptor beta chain was obtained from a study of cytomegalovirus exposure and HLA in healthy donors (TCRdb year 2017). Turning to the overall study: According to an earlier analysis of a few hundred of the donors, 150 million to 200 million T cells yielded over 90 million unique TCR beta sequences and 276 Gb of sequence data. An early release covering roughly 600 HLA-typed donors comprised about 310 gigabases of sequencing data and 65 million to 100 million unique TCR sequences. Among the approximately 400 genotyped donors, about 83% belonged to the genetic ancestry cluster associated with self-reported Caucasian donors. The aim of the study was to test whether cataloging public T cell receptors could identify signatures of past pathogen exposure. The study used immunosequencing to profile the T cell repertoires of approximately 690 subjects and linked those repertoires to cytomegalovirus serostatus. Along with the approximately 650-subject first cohort, a separate validation cohort of roughly 110 different subjects was used. High-throughput TCR immunosequencing, statistical association of individual TCRs with disease status, and machine learning were combined to predict cytomegalovirus infection status. A later analysis re-analyzed previously published TCR beta repertoires from 500 to 700 donors and added high-resolution HLA genotyping to study TCR occurrence patterns. The later analysis used no new phenotypic data to find candidate immune exposures, relying instead on TCR beta sequences and their occurrence across donors. In an earlier analysis of 587 of the donors, high-throughput TCR beta sequencing was used to judge whether each TCR beta V gene segment behaved as functional or pseudogenic. Donor age, sex, ethnicity and CMV serostatus were collected together with the repertoire data. A later genetic analysis used genome-wide SNP genotypes for about 60% of the 666 donors, treating that subset as a discovery cohort. All discovery cohort repertoires had been generated using a single sequencing platform. Class I and class II HLA loci were covered by the typing at four-digit resolution. The number of typed donors differed by locus: roughly 620-640 for A, B, C, DRB1 and DQB1; about 520 for DQA1; some 590 for DPA1; and around 490 for DPB1. Roughly five DR-DQ haplotypes were treated as single units for association and clustering because of strong linkage in the cohort. On average, around 240,000 unique TCR beta nucleotide sequences were sequenced per donor among several hundred genotyped donors of the cohort, with about 17% of those sequences being non-productive. Summary of the overall study and its limitations: A later genetic analysis associated a missense DCLRE1C variant with V-gene and J-gene trimming of TCR beta chains, and an independent cohort replicated the association. Some IMGT-functional V segments, including TRBV6-2 and TRBV6-3, could not be told apart with the 87-base-pair reads, so those segments were excluded. Most CMV-associated TCR beta chains appeared to be HLA-restricted in a later analysis, and the HLA associations seemed to be driven largely by CMV exposure. In a later genetic analysis, fewer N-insertions in productive TCRs were reported among donors in an Asian-associated ancestry cluster than the roughly 700-donor mean. The authors suggested that the approach could potentially be extended to other disease states and immunological phenotypes. Because HLA typing was unavailable for some donors at each locus, only the typed subset was used in association tests. In the study, some 160 TCR beta chains were listed as associated with cytomegalovirus. Linkage disequilibrium might explain the correlated functional status among segregating V segments, but an unknown experimental factor could not be excluded. Sequencing depth was assumed to be roughly uniform across donors in the presence/absence analyses, though that assumption may not hold. In a later analysis, HLA-associated TCR beta chains were found to be more clonally expanded and to have lower generation probabilities than equally common non-associated chains. Only TCR beta chains were sequenced in this cohort, and the absence of alpha or paired-chain data limited detectable features. A further reported finding was that TCR beta sequences accurately predicted the HLA-A and HLA-B alleles for most subjects in the first cohort. A few of the identified cytomegalovirus-associated TCR beta chains were confirmed in vitro to be specific for cytomegalovirus antigens. Assigning TCR associations to individual alleles was difficult when HLA alleles, especially DR and DQ, strongly co-occurred. In both the original and validation cohorts, the classifier was reported to diagnose cytomegalovirus status with high specificity and sensitivity. In a later analysis, TCR association rates were found to vary across HLA loci, with the most associated TCRs seen for DRB1 alleles and the fewest for HLA-C alleles. For the cohort, immune exposure information was limited to CMV serostatus. Most TCR sequences were observed very rarely across donors, whereas some public TCRs were present in many individuals. A group of highly shared sequence variants was considered likely to be a technical artifact of the sequencing pipeline. An earlier analysis of approximately 590 of the donors showed that most TCR beta V segments appeared in productive rearrangements either about 90% or about 30% of the time, which broadly matched IMGT annotations. Because counts were too low, approximately 18 rarely observed V segments, including chromosome 9 orphons, were excluded from the earlier analysis of fewer than 650 of the donors. According to a later analysis, parvovirus B19, influenza, CMV and Epstein-Barr virus appeared linked to several top co-occurrence clusters. In a later analysis, over 15,000 TCR beta sequences were associated with specific HLA alleles at a false discovery rate of 0.05.

Concerning this clone: Which antigen it targets is not known.

CDR1 and CDR2 (SSHAT, FNYEAQ) derive from the germline V gene (reference sequence). V is cut by 1 base and J by 1 base, and the space between the germline ends is 4 bases. Counted from cysteine to phenylalanine, this CDR3 has 13 amino acids. Only the CDR3 portion is preserved as DNA: 39 bases, with reading frame beginning at the first base. The cohort comprised several hundred healthy bone marrow donors. At the time of sampling, all cohort members were nominally healthy, though unrecorded immune exposures were likely present. The donor was CMV seronegative and was included in the group of several hundred seronegative cohort members. Every donor gave a peripheral blood sample, and the peripheral blood mononuclear cells from that sample were used for TCR beta sequencing. The Qiagen DNeasy Blood Extraction Kit was used to extract genomic DNA from the blood cell samples. The library was prepared using the immunoSEQ multiplex PCR assay. A mixture of 60 forward primers for TCR Vbeta segments and 13 reverse primers for TCR Jbeta segments was used in the multiplex PCR. The CDR3 region of rearranged TCR beta genes was amplified from genomic DNA with a multiplex PCR assay. Amplified TCR beta libraries were sequenced as 87-base-pair reads on the Illumina HiSeq System. On the study's bioinformatics: A later analysis tallied roughly 80 million unique TCR beta chains across the 666 repertoires, and about 12 million of those chains were shared by two or more donors. To remove PCR and sequencing errors, raw reads were error-corrected and collapsed into unique sequences using a nearest-neighbor algorithm that merged closely related sequences. To assign V, D and J gene segments, CDR3 sequences were aligned to IMGT reference sequences. For a sequence to be retained, a match of at least six nucleotides to both a V gene segment and a J gene segment was required. Rearrangements were called productive when the CDR3 lacked stop codons and stayed in frame with V and J; all others were non-productive. Following IMGT convention, CDR3 was defined as the stretch from the second conserved V-encoded cysteine up to the conserved J-encoded phenylalanine. The earlier analysis of a few hundred of the donors excluded any sequence lacking an unambiguous match to a single V gene segment. An earlier analysis of 587 of the donors classified V segments as functional when productive rearrangements were above 56.7% and as segregating when the standard deviation between donors was above 5%. A statistical classification framework was built to diagnose cytomegalovirus status from the catalog of TCR beta chain sequences. In a later analysis, TCR nucleotide sequences were compared against IMGT/GENE-DB human TR gene sequences so that V and J genes could be assigned. Using the TCRdist pipeline, a later analysis assigned CDR3 sequences along with most-parsimonious VDJ recombination scenarios. In a later analysis, every TCR beta chain was defined by the combination of its CDR3 amino acid sequence and its V-gene family, and reads without a unique V-gene family were dropped. As a way to deal with suspected cross-contamination and a sequencing artifact, a later analysis dropped 450 to 600 nucleotide sequences that were highly shared and had low generation probability. A later analysis calculated a clonal expansion index for each public chain from normalized within-repertoire ranks of inferred template counts. Generation probabilities in a later analysis came from a VDJ recombination model fitted to out-of-frame rearrangements, and those results were checked against IGoR. Hypergeometric tests were used in a later analysis to score TCR-TCR, TCR-HLA and TCR-CMV co-occurrence, with a repertoire-size bias correction applied to the TCR pairs. In a later analysis, false discovery rates were estimated by permuting HLA or CMV assignments 20 times. In a later analysis, co-occurring TCRs were grouped using DBSCAN, with TCRdist sequence similarity added in when clustering inside HLA-allele-positive subsets. For co-occurrence clustering, repertoires with fewer than 30,000 or more than 120,000 public chains were excluded, along with about five repertoires with anomalous nucleotide sharing. TCRdb stores this immuneACCESS table with in-frame sequences only. Part of the clones is absent; in the studies checked, under half of the shortfall reflects unresolved V genes, and no reason is known for the rest. V and J calls plus clone size are reproduced from that table; the DNA served to infer D and trimming. The sample's clone listing holds under 70,000 clones. The ten largest clones represent roughly 2% of the sample.

The TCR was taken from a woman younger than 35 in good health and CMV-seronegative. The chain was built from TRBV7-7 and TRBJ1-1; the D gene is not confidently resolved. The sample consisted of PBMCs. The DNA reads as follows: TGTGCCAGCAGCTTAGGCAGGAACACTGAAGCTTTCTTT. This gives the protein CASSLGRNTEAFF.